The 10 T cell receptor beta chains given below trace back to one sample, sequenced in a study of T cell repertoires in cytomegalovirus infection. TCRdb re-derived calls from the reads in MiXCR, one entry per CDR3 protein. The table shows nearly 650,000 distinct CDR3 sequences, with approximately 25% occurring only once. Sequenced sample: CD8+ T cells from PBMCs. These receptors originate from a human donor in good health (CMV status not recorded). Some clones in this sample may be carry-over from other donors' samples.

This clonotype was seen repeatedly, ten times or more. The chain combines TRBV7-3 with TRBJ2-5; 8 bases match TRBD2. The CDR3 totals 13 residues. V shed 5 bases and J 3 bases; nucleotides not matched to a gene: 2. Germline V CDR1 and CDR2: SGHTA, FQGTGA. CDR3 residues: CASSVGGEETQYF. The CDR3 DNA follows: TGTGCCAGCAGCGTCGGGGGGGAAGAGACCCAGTACTTC.

The gene calls are TRBV5-5 and TRBJ1-5, with 8 nucleotides matching TRBD1. The germline gives CDR1 SGHKS, CDR2 YYEKEE (reference sequence). The CDR3 has 17 residues. With V trimmed by 0 bases and J by 0 bases, 5 bases remained unmatched. This CDR3 is CASSLEGQAISNQPQHF. As DNA, the CDR3 is TGTGCCAGCAGCTTGGAGGGACAGGCGATTAGCAATCAGCCCCAGCATTTT.

The count of this clonotype is one. The rearrangement links TRBV11-2 to TRBJ2-3; 8 nucleotides agree with TRBD2. J gave up 4 bases and V 2 bases, and 11 bases lay outside the gene matches. This CDR3 is built from 17 residues. Germline lookup yields CDR1 SGHAT and CDR2 FQNNGV. This chain's CDR3 is CASSLYPRRGVADTQYF. The CDR3 nucleotides are TGTGCCAGCAGCTTATACCCACGGCGGGGGGTCGCAGATACGCAGTATTTT.

The CDR3 region is CASSYDLYQETQYF. The CDR3 DNA sequence: TGTGCCAGCAGTTACGACTTATATCAAGAGACCCAGTACTTC. The chain carries TRBV6-2 or TRBV6-3 and TRBJ2-5; unclear D gene. The germline CDR1 and CDR2 sequences are MNHEY and SVGEGT. The CDR3 spans 14 residues. The ends were cut back, 2 bases at V and 2 bases at J, with 9 bases in the middle.

Of note for this clonotype: A much larger clone is a single base away; this may be a read error. The V gene is TRBV7-4, the J gene TRBJ2-7, with D unclear. This CDR3 has 13 residues. CDR1 is SGHVT and CDR2 is SQSDAQ in the germline V gene. The CDR3, as DNA: TGTGCCAGGAGCTCCTACCGTGTCTACGAGCAGTACTTC. It encodes CARSSYRVYEQYF.

This clonotype has ten or more counts. The V gene is TRBV7-9, the J gene TRBJ1-1; TRBD1 matches 8 bases. CDR1 is SEHNR, CDR2 FQNEAQ, per germline (reference sequence). The junction had 16 bases not matched to a gene; V was cut back by 5 bases and J by 2 bases. CDR3 size: 18 residues. The CDR3 region has the DNA TGTGCCAGCAGCCCCACTCCGGGACAGGCTCCCCCTAACACTGAAGCTTTCTTT. This gives the protein CASSPTPGQAPPNTEAFF. The full variable domain, in which reference TRBV7-9 and TRBJ1-1 provide the parts outside the CDR3, is DTGVSQNPRHKITKRGQNVTFRCDPISEHNRLYWYRQTLGQGPEFLTYFQNEAQLEKSRLLSDRFSAERPKGSFSTLEIQRTEQGDSAMYLCASSPTPGQAPPNTEAFFGQGTRLTVV.

This clonotype has ten or more counts. The chain joins TRBV7-2 to TRBJ2-1; D is perhaps TRBD1 or TRBD2 (6 bases each). The CDR3 is 19 residues long. V gave up 4 bases and J gave up 5 bases, with 27 bases separating them. Germline V gene data show CDR1 as SGHTA and CDR2 as FQGNSA. CDR3 in DNA: TGTGCCAGCAGCTACTCTTCTACCGGGGGCGGGGTTTTCGACAATGAGCAGTTCTTC. Translated: CASSYSSTGGGVFDNEQFF.

This clonotype was counted only a few times. The chain is built from TRBV3-1 and TRBJ2-1; the D gene is possibly TRBD2 (6 bases). V was clipped by 0 bases and J by 8 bases, with 14 bases between them. The CDR3 sequence is 15 residues long. Germline V gene sequence: CDR1 LGHDT, CDR2 YNNKEL (reference sequence). The CDR3, as DNA: TGTGCCAGCAGCCAAGAGGGGCGGGGAAGGGATGAGCAGTTCTTC. Its translation is CASSQEGRGRDEQFF.

This clonotype was observed at least ten times. In DNA form, the CDR3 reads TGTGCCAGCAGCGCGTACTTACCGGACAGGGATAACAATGAGCAGTTCTTC. The encoded protein is CASSAYLPDRDNNEQFF. V usage is TRBV7-6 and J usage is TRBJ2-1; TRBD1 agrees at 8 bases. The CDR3 loop spans 17 amino acids. Germline CDR1 SGHVS, CDR2 FNYEAQ. V lost 5 bases, J lost 5 bases, and 14 bases stayed unmatched.

Regarding this clonotype: Germline and junction disagree at one end, which may indicate a read error. The chain couples TRBV15 to TRBJ2-6; the D is unclear. The germline V gene encodes CDR1 LNHNV and CDR2 YYDKDF (reference sequence). The CDR3 has 13 amino acids. For the CDR3, the DNA is TGTGCCACCAGCAACTCTGGGACCAACGTCCTGACTTTC. Amino acids: CATSNSGTNVLTF.